Below, 22 T cell receptor beta chains from the same sample are listed, as sequenced in a study of T cell changes during pregnancy in multiple sclerosis (dated by TCRdb to between 2018 and 2020). The method behind the library was the immunoSEQ multiplex PCR assay. TCRdb stores this immuneACCESS table with in-frame sequences only. Part of the clones is absent; in the studies checked, under half of the shortfall reflects unresolved V genes, and no reason is known for the rest. Across this sample there are about 75,000 clones, with 89% seen only once. The leading ten clones occupy approximately 0.97% of the sample. Sequencing used peripheral blood, obtained in the first trimester of pregnancy. The receptors stem from a female donor in good health, enrolled as a control in a pregnancy study.

The chain combines TRBV7-9 with TRBJ2-3; tentative D call: TRBD1 (5 bases). Germline V gene data show CDR1 as SEHNR and CDR2 as FQNEAQ (reference sequence). This CDR3 has 17 residues. V lost 0 bases to trimming and J lost 2 bases, with 15 bases between them. CDR3 in DNA: TGTGCCAGCAGCTTAGCGGGGCTACGAAAGGACACAGATACGCAGTATTTT. Translating it yields CASSLAGLRKDTDTQYF.

The rearrangement links TRBV10-3 to TRBJ1-1, with 7 bases matching TRBD1. This CDR3 region has 14 residues. J gave up 0 bases and V 6 bases, and 4 bases lay outside the gene matches. The germline gives CDR1 ENHRY, CDR2 SYGVKD. The CDR3 region has the DNA TGTGCCATCAGGTCGACAGGGATGAACACTGAAGCTTTCTTT. Translation: CAIRSTGMNTEAFF.

This clone has just one count. The chain uses TRBV4-2 and TRBJ2-3; 8 bases agree with TRBD2. Germline CDR1 reads LGHNA; CDR2 reads YNFKEQ. The CDR3 length is 14 residues. The V and J ends lost 4 bases and 6 bases, in that order; junction bases with no gene match: 6. The CDR3 coding sequence is TGTGCCAGCAGCCGAGGACTAGCTGAGGATACGCAGTATTTT. Translation gives CASSRGLAEDTQYF.

The chain uses TRBV2 and TRBJ2-7; 11 bases are a match to TRBD2. The length of the CDR3 is 15 residues. CDR1 SNHLY and CDR2 FYNNEI come from the germline V gene. The junction had 2 bases not matched to a gene; V was cut back by 2 bases and J by 2 bases. The CDR3 protein is CASSELAGGPYEQYF. Here the CDR3 DNA reads TGTGCCAGCAGTGAATTAGCGGGAGGGCCCTACGAGCAGTACTTC.

This chain connects TRBV2 to TRBJ2-7, with D possibly TRBD2 on 6 matching bases. Germline V gene lookup returns CDR1 SNHLY and CDR2 FYNNEI. V was shortened by 7 bases and J by 5 bases, with 21 bases between the two germline ends. This CDR3 has 15 amino acids. In DNA form, the CDR3 reads TGTGCCAGCACCCTCTTGAGGACCCGCGGGAACGAGCAGTACTTC. Translation: CASTLLRTRGNEQYF.

This rearrangement joins TRBV14 to TRBJ2-7; unclear D gene. The CDR3 contains 14 residues. Trimming pared 6 bases from V and 2 bases from J, leaving 14 bases between. Germline lookup yields CDR1 SGHDN and CDR2 FVKESK. In nucleotides, the CDR3 is TGTGCCAGCAGGAGCGCCGGATCTACCTACGAGCAGTACTTC. Its translation: CASRSAGSTYEQYF.

With regard to this clone: This sample includes further DNA sequences coding for the same CDR3. V usage is TRBV18 and J usage is TRBJ2-7; D unclear. V lost 2 bases and J 2 bases, leaving 7 bases between the germline ends. In germline, CDR1 is KGHSH, CDR2 LQKENI. This CDR3 comprises 13 residues. The CDR3 spells CASSPRVPYEQYF. DNA of the CDR3: TGTGCCAGCTCACCAAGAGTCCCCTACGAGCAGTACTTC.

The chain is built from TRBV5-1 and TRBJ1-1; weak D call: TRBD1 (6 bases). Germline V lookup: CDR1 SGHRS, CDR2 YFSETQ. Trimming left V 4 bases short and J 4 bases short, with 14 bases between. CDR3 length: 14 amino acids. CDR3 bases: TGCGCCAGCAGCCTATCAGGGGCGGCCACTGAAGCTTTCTTT. It encodes CASSLSGAATEAFF.

The rearrangement links TRBV7-9 to TRBJ1-1; 8 nucleotides match TRBD1. The CDR3 contains 13 residues. CDR1 SEHNR and CDR2 FQNEAQ come from the germline V gene (reference sequence). V lost 0 bases, J lost 12 bases, and 6 bases stayed unmatched. DNA of the CDR3: TGTGCCAGCAGCTTAGCACAGGGGGTGAGGACTTTCTTT. This gives the protein CASSLAQGVRTFF.

This chain links TRBV6-5 with TRBJ1-2, with 8 nucleotides matching TRBD1. The CDR3 length is 15 residues. Germline V lookup: CDR1 MNHEY, CDR2 SVGAGI. Unmatched junction bases numbered 10, after V lost 2 bases and J lost 8 bases. CDR3 protein: CASSYVRTGSRGYTF. CDR3 coding DNA: TGTGCCAGCAGTTACGTACGGACAGGGTCTCGAGGCTACACCTTC.

The chain combines TRBV25-1 with TRBJ1-1; 7 bases are shared with TRBD1. In germline, CDR1 is MGHDK, CDR2 SYGVNS. There are 11 residues in the CDR3. In nucleotides, the CDR3 is TGTGTCAAGCAGGGGGACAGTGAAGCTTTCTTT. Translating gives CVKQGDSEAFF.

The rearrangement uses TRBV15 and TRBJ2-7, with D possibly being TRBD2 (5 bases). Looked up from germline, CDR1 is LNHNV and CDR2 is YYDKDF (reference sequence). V lost 4 bases and J 3 bases, leaving 10 bases between the germline ends. This CDR3 region has 13 residues. The CDR3 here is CATSTGVGYEQYF. The DNA of the CDR3 is TGTGCCACCAGCACCGGGGTAGGCTACGAGCAGTACTTC. The full variable domain, rest sourced from reference TRBV15 and TRBJ2-7, is DAMVIQNPRYQVTQFGKPVTLSCSQTLNHNVMYWYQQKSSQAPKLLFHYYDKDFNNEADTPDNFQSRRPNTSFCFLDIRSPGLGDTAMYLCATSTGVGYEQYFGPGTRLTVT.

This chain joins TRBV6-1 and TRBJ1-5, with D tentatively TRBD1 (5 bases). CDR3 length equals 14 residues. Per germline, CDR1 MNHNS and CDR2 SASEGT. V was shortened by 4 bases and J by 3 bases, with 10 bases between the two germline ends. CDR3 bases: TGTGCCAGCAGTGGAGGCAGGGACAATCAGCCCCAGCATTTT. This gives the protein CASSGGRDNQPQHF.

The chain is built from TRBV6-5 and TRBJ2-7, with 8 bases identical to TRBD2. V shed 6 bases and J 6 bases; nucleotides not matched to a gene: 13. Germline V gene data show CDR1 as MNHEY and CDR2 as SVGAGI. The CDR3 runs to 15 residues. CDR3 nucleotide sequence: TGTGCCAGCAGCCCCGGACTAGCTCCCGTCCTCGAGCAGTACTTC. Translation gives CASSPGLAPVLEQYF.

The chain employs TRBV9 and TRBJ2-4, with D possibly TRBD1 on 6 matching bases. V lost 3 bases and J 12 bases, leaving 19 bases between the germline ends. The CDR3 runs to 14 residues. The V gene's germline CDR1 is SGDLS and CDR2 YYNGEE. The CDR3 nucleotides are TGTGCCAGCAGCGATGGACAGCTCACCAGGGGTCAGTACTTC. Its protein is CASSDGQLTRGQYF.

The rearrangement uses TRBV5-1 and TRBJ2-7; no firm D call. This CDR3 contains 13 residues. V lost 4 bases and J 6 bases, leaving 14 bases between the germline ends. In germline, CDR1 is SGHRS, CDR2 YFSETQ. In DNA form, the CDR3 reads TGCGCCAGCAGCACCTATGACCCGGGCGAGCAGTACTTC. Its protein product is CASSTYDPGEQYF.

The V gene is TRBV6-6, the J gene TRBJ1-2, with unresolved D. The CDR3 length is 14 residues. CDR1 and CDR2 (germline): MNHNY, SVGAGI (reference sequence). Trimming shortened V by 4 bases and J by 6 bases, and 15 bases separated the two germline ends. CDR3 sequence reads: CASSFHIRTDGYTF. CDR3 sequence (DNA): TGTGCCAGCAGTTTCCATATCCGAACAGATGGCTACACCTTC.

The chain uses TRBV28 and TRBJ1-2, with D tentatively TRBD1 (6 bases). Trimming stripped 1 base from V and 6 bases from J, with 15 bases between. Germline values: CDR1 MDHEN, CDR2 SYDVKM. This CDR3 spans 15 amino acids. CDR3 DNA sequence: TGTGCCAGCAGTTTATTAAACAGGGAAAGCCATGGCTACACCTTC. It encodes CASSLLNRESHGYTF.

The chain couples TRBV6-5 to TRBJ1-4, with 7 positions matching TRBD1. Trimming removed 0 bases from V and 6 bases from J; junction bases left unmatched: 7. The CDR3 sequence is 16 residues long. CDR1 is MNHEY, CDR2 SVGAGI, per germline. The CDR3 region is CASSYSEGQPYEKLFF. Here the CDR3 DNA reads TGTGCCAGCAGTTACTCGGAGGGACAGCCTTATGAAAAACTGTTTTTT.

The rearrangement joins TRBV7-6 to TRBJ1-3; D gene uncertain. The V and J ends lost 0 bases and 3 bases respectively, with 6 bases between them. This CDR3 region has 14 residues. Germline V CDR1 and CDR2: SGHVS, FNYEAQ. CDR3 loop: CASSLAASGNTIYF. CDR3 in DNA: TGTGCCAGCAGCTTAGCGGCCAGTGGAAACACCATATATTTT.

The chain uses TRBV19 and TRBJ1-2; 12 nucleotides align to TRBD1. The CDR3 is 15 residues long. CDR1 LNHDA and CDR2 SQIVND come from the germline V gene (reference sequence). V lost 7 bases and J lost 6; bases outside the gene matches: 9. The CDR3 sequence is CASIAPGQGAHGYTF. Here the CDR3 DNA reads TGTGCCAGTATAGCACCGGGACAGGGGGCTCATGGCTACACCTTC. Full variable domain (outside the CDR3, taken from reference TRBV19 and TRBJ1-2): DGGITQSPKYLFRKEGQNVTLSCEQNLNHDAMYWYRQDPGQGLRLIYYSQIVNDFQKGDIAEGYSVSREKKESFPLTVTSAQKNPTAFYLCASIAPGQGAHGYTFGSGTRLTVV.

The CDR3 sequence is CASSLAGEVLNIQYF. The CDR3 DNA reads TGCGCCAGCAGCTTGGCCGGCGAGGTTTTAAACATTCAGTACTTC. This chain uses TRBV5-1 with TRBJ2-4, with D hard to call. CDR3 length: 15 amino acids. Germline CDR1 is SGHRS and CDR2 is YFSETQ. V lost 0 bases, J lost 6 bases, and 13 bases lay in between.